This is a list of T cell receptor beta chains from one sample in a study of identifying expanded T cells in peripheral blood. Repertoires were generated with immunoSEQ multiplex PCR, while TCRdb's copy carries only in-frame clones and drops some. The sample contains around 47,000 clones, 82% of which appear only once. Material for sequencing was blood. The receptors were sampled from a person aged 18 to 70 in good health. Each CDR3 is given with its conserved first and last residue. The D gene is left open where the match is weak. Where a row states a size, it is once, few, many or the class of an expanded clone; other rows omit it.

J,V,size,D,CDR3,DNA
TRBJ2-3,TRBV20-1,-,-,CSATFTDTQYF,TGCAGTGCTACCTTCACAGATACGCAGTATTTT
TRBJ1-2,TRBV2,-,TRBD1,CASTVSRTGLGGYTF,TGTGCCAGCACCGTGAGTCGGACAGGGTTAGGTGGCTACACCTTC
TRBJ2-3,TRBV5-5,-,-,CASSLITSDTQYF,TGTGCCAGCAGCTTAATAACCTCAGATACGCAGTATTTT
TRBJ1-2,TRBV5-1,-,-,CASRGRFGYTF,TGCGCCAGCAGAGGCAGGTTTGGCTACACCTTC
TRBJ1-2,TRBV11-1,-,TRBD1,CASSRDREGYTF,TGTGCCAGCAGCCGGGACAGGGAGGGCTACACCTTC
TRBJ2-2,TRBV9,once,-,CASERGSTGELFF,TGTGCCAGCGAAAGGGGTAGCACCGGGGAGCTGTTTTTT
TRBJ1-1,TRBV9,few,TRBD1,CASSVGRGVGTEAFF,TGTGCCAGCAGCGTAGGCAGGGGGGTTGGCACTGAAGCTTTCTTT
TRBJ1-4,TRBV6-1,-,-,CASSESRNLGKLFF,TGTGCCAGCAGTGAATCTAGGAACCTGGGAAAACTGTTTTTT
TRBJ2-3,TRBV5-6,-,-,CASSRPDTQYF,TGTGCCAGCAGCCGGCCGGATACGCAGTATTTT
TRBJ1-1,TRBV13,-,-,CASTEGAEAFF,TGTGCCAGCACCGAAGGAGCTGAAGCTTTCTTT
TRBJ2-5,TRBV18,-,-,CASSPPGQETQYF,TGTGCCAGCTCCCCGCCGGGTCAAGAGACCCAGTACTTC
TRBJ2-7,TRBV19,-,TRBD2,CASSIISGTTYEQYF,TGTGCCAGTAGTATTATTAGCGGGACGACCTACGAGCAGTACTTC
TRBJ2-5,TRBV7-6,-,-,CASSEGSGRETQYF,TGTGCCAGCAGCGAAGGAAGCGGCAGGGAGACCCAGTACTTC
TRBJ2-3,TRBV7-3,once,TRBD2,CASTGGVTDTQYF,TGTGCCAGCACGGGGGGTGTAACAGATACGCAGTATTTT
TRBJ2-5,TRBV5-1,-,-,CASSPVTQETQYF,TGCGCCAGCAGCCCGGTTACCCAAGAGACCCAGTACTTC
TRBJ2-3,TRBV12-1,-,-,CASSLVCGMGTDTQYF,TGTGCCAGCAGCTTAGTTTGTGGTATGGGCACAGATACGCAGTATTTT
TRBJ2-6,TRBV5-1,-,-,CASSPSGQGAGANVLTF,TGCGCCAGCAGCCCCTCGGGGCAAGGGGCTGGGGCCAACGTCCTGACTTTC
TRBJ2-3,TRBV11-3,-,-,CASSPNTDTQYF,TGTGCCAGCAGCCCGAACACAGATACGCAGTATTTT
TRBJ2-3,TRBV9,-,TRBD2,CASSVKAGGSTDTQYF,TGTGCCAGCAGCGTAAAAGCGGGGGGTTCCACAGATACGCAGTATTTT
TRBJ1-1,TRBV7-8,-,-,CASSELASGSLNTEAFF,TGTGCCAGCAGCGAGTTAGCGTCCGGGTCCTTGAACACTGAAGCTTTCTTT
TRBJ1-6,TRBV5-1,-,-,CASSAGAINSPLHF,TGCGCCAGCAGCGCGGGGGCTATAAATTCACCCCTCCACTTT
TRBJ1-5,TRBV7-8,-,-,CASSRLAGGNQPQHF,TGTGCCAGCAGCCGATTAGCGGGGGGGAATCAGCCCCAGCATTTT
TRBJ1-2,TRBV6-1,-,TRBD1,CAILTGNYGYTF,TGTGCCATCTTGACAGGGAACTATGGCTACACCTTC
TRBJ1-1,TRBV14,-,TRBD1,CASSPDRGMTEAFF,TGTGCCAGCAGCCCGGACAGGGGGATGACTGAAGCTTTCTTT
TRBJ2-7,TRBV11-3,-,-,CASSYLRSSSYEQYF,TGTGCCAGCAGCTATCTTCGGTCGAGCTCCTACGAGCAGTACTTC
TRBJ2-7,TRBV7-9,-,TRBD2,CASSPGTSVPYEQYF,TGTGCCAGCAGCCCGGGGACTAGCGTTCCCTACGAGCAGTACTTC
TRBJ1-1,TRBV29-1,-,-,CSVGLGNTEAFF,TGCAGCGTTGGGCTCGGTAACACTGAAGCTTTCTTT
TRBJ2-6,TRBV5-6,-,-,CASSRRTGAGGANVLTF,TGTGCCAGCAGCCGGAGGACGGGGGCAGGTGGGGCCAACGTCCTGACTTTC
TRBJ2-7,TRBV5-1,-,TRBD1,CASSRRDRGGYEQYF,TGCGCCAGCAGCAGACGTGACAGGGGGGGCTACGAGCAGTACTTC
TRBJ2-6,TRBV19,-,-,CASSIGRESGANVLTF,TGTGCCAGTAGTATAGGACGTGAGTCTGGGGCCAACGTCCTGACTTTC
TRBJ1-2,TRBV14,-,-,CASSQDAIQYGYTF,TGTGCCAGCAGCCAAGACGCGATCCAGTATGGCTACACCTTC
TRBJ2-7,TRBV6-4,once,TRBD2,CASRPGLAGDHYEQYF,TGTGCCAGCAGACCCGGACTAGCGGGAGATCACTACGAGCAGTACTTC
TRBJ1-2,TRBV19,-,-,CASNPGRGLYGYTF,TGTGCCAGTAACCCCGGACGGGGTTTGTATGGCTACACCTTC
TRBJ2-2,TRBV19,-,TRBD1,CASRDRGQTGELFF,TGTGCCAGTAGGGACAGGGGGCAAACCGGGGAGCTGTTTTTT
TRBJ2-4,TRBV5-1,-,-,CASSLFPGMDKNIQYF,TGCGCCAGCAGCTTGTTCCCAGGGATGGACAAAAACATTCAGTACTTC
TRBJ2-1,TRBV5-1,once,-,CASSPGRYNEQFF,TGCGCCAGCAGCCCCGGGAGATACAATGAGCAGTTCTTC
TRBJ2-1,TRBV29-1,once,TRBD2,CSVGTSGPYNEQFF,TGCAGCGTTGGAACTAGCGGCCCCTACAATGAGCAGTTCTTC
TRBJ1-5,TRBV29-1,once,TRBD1,CSVVQGAGQPQHF,TGCAGCGTGGTTCAGGGGGCAGGTCAGCCCCAGCATTTT
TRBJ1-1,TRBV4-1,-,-,CASKEVSALNTEAFF,TGCGCCAGCAAGGAAGTATCCGCTCTGAACACTGAAGCTTTCTTT
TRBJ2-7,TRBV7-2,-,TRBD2,CASTHLKRDYYEQYF,TGTGCCAGCACCCACCTTAAGCGGGATTACTACGAGCAGTACTTC
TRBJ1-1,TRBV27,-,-,CASSPSSRNTEAFF,TGTGCCAGCAGTCCCTCGTCACGGAACACTGAAGCTTTCTTT
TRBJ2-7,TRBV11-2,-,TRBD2,CASSRGGTTRGNEQYF,TGTGCCAGCAGCCGGGGTGGGACTACCCGAGGCAACGAGCAGTACTTC
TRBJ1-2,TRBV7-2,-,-,CASSSRQYGYTF,TGTGCCAGCAGCTCTCGACAGTATGGCTACACCTTC
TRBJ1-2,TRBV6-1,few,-,CASRGYTF,TGTGCCAGTAGAGGCTACACCTTC
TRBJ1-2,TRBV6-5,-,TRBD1,CASSLGTGLSGYTF,TGTGCCAGCAGCCTGGGGACAGGCCTCTCCGGCTACACCTTC
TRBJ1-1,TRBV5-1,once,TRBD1,CASSLIPETGGWTEAFF,TGCGCCAGCAGCTTGATCCCCGAGACAGGGGGCTGGACTGAAGCTTTCTTT
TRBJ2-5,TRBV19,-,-,CASSIHSNGETQYF,TGTGCCAGTAGTATACACAGTAACGGAGAGACCCAGTACTTC
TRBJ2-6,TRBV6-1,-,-,CASSDWGGPEANVLTF,TGTGCCAGCAGTGACTGGGGGGGGCCTGAGGCCAACGTCCTGACTTTC